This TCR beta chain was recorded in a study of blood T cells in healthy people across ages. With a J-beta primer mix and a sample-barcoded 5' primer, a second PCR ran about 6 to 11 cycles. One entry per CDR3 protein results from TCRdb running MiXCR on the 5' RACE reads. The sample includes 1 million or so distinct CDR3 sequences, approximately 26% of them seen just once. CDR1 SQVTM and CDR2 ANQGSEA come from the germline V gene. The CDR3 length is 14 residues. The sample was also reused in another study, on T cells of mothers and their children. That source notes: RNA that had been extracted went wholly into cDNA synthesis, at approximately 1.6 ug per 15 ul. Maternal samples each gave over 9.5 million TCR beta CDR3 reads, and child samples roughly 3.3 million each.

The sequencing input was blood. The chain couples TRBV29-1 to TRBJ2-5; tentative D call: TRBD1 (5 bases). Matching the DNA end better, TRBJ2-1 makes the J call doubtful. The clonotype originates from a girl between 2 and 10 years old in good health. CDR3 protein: CSVLMPGPYNEQFF. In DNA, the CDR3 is TGCAGCGTCCTAATGCCAGGGCCCTACAATGAGCAGTTCTTC.